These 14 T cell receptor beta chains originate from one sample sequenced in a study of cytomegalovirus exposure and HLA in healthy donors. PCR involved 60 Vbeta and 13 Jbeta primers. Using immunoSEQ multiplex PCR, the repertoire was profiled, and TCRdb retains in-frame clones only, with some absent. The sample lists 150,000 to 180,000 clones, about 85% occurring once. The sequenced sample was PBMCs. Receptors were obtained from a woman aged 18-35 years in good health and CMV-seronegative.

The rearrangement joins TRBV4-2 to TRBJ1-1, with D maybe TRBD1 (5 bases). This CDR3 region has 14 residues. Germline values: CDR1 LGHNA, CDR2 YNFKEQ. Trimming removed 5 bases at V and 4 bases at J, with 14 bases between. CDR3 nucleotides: TGTGCCAGCAGCACGAGAAGGGGATTCACTGAAGCTTTCTTT. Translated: CASSTRRGFTEAFF.

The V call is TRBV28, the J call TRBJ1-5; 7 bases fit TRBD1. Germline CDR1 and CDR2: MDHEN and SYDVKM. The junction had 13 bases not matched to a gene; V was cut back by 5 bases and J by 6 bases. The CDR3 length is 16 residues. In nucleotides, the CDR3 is TGTGCCAGCAGTCCAACCGGGACAGTTCTGGGTCAGCCCCAGCATTTT. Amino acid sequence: CASSPTGTVLGQPQHF.

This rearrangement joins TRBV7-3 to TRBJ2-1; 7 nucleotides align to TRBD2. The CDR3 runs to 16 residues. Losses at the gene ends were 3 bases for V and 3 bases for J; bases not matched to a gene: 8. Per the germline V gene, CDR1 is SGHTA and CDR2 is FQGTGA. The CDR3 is CASSLRAGVDYNEQFF. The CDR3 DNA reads TGTGCCAGCAGCTTGCGGGCGGGAGTTGACTACAATGAGCAGTTCTTC.

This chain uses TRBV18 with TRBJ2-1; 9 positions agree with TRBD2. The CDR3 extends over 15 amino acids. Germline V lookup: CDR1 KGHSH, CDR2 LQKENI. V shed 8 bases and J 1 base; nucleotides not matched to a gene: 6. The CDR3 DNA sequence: TGTGCCAGCGCCCTCGGACTAGCGTCCTACAATGAGCAGTTCTTC. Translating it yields CASALGLASYNEQFF.

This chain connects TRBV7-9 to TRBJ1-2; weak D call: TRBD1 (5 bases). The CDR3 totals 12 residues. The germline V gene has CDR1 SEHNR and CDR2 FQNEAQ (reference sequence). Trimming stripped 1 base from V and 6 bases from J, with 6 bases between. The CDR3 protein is CASSLVGDGYTF. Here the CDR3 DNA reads TGTGCCAGCAGCTTAGTAGGGGATGGCTACACCTTC. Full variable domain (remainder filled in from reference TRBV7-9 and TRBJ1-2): DTGVSQNPRHKITKRGQNVTFRCDPISEHNRLYWYRQTLGQGPEFLTYFQNEAQLEKSRLLSDRFSAERPKGSFSTLEIQRTEQGDSAMYLCASSLVGDGYTFGSGTRLTVV.

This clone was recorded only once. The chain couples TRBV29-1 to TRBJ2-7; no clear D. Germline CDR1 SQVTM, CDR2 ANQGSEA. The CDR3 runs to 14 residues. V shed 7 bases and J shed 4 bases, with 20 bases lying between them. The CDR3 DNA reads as TGCAGCGCTTGCGGTTCCTTGTTCCCTTACGAGCAGTACTTC. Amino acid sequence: CSACGSLFPYEQYF.

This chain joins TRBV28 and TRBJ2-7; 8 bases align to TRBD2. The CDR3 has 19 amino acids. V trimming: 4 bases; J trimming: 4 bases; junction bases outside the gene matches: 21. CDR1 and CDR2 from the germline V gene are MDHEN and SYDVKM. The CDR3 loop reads CASSSTRLAREGSLYEQYF. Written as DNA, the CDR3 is TGTGCCAGCAGTTCCACAAGACTAGCGAGGGAGGGTTCTCTTTACGAGCAGTACTTC.

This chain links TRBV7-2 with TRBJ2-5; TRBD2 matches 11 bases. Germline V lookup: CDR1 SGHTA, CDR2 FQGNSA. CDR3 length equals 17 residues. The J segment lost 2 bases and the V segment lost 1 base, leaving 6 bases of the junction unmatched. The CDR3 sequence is CASSLGPTSGDQETQYF. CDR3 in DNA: TGTGCCAGCAGCTTAGGTCCGACTAGCGGGGATCAAGAGACCCAGTACTTC.

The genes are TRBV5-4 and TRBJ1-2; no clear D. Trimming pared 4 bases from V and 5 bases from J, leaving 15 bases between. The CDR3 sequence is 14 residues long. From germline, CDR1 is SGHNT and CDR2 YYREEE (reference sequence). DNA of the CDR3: TGTGCCAGCAGCCAGCCGACTCCTGCTTATGGCTACACCTTC. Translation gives CASSQPTPAYGYTF.

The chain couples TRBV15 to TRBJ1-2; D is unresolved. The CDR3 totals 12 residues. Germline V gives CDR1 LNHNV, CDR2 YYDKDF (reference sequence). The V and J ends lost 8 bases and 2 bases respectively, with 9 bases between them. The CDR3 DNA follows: TGTGCCACCTCCGCTGAGAACTATGGCTACACCTTC. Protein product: CATSAENYGYTF.

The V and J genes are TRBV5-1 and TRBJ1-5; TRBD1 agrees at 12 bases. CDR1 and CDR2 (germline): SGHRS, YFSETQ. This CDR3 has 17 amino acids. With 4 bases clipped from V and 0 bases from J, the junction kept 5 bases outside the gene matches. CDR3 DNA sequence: TGCGCCAGCAGCGACGGGACAGGGGGCCATAGCAATCAGCCCCAGCATTTT. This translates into CASSDGTGGHSNQPQHF. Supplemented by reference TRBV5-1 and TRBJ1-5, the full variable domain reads KAGVTQTPRYLIKTRGQQVTLSCSPISGHRSVSWYQQTPGQGLQFLFEYFSETQRNKGNFPGRFSGRQFSNSRSEMNVSTLELGDSALYLCASSDGTGGHSNQPQHFGDGTRLSIL.

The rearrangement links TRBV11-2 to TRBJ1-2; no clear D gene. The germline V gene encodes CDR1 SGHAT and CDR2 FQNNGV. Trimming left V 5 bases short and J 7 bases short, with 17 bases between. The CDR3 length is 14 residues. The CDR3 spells CASSPIRLTGGYTF. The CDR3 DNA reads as TGTGCCAGCAGCCCAATCAGACTAACCGGTGGCTACACCTTC.

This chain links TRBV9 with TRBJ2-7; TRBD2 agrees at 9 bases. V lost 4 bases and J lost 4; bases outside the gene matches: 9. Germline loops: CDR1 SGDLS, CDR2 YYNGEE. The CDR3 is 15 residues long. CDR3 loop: CASSLGTSPPYEQYF. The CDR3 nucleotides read TGTGCCAGCAGCCTGGGGACTAGCCCCCCTTACGAGCAGTACTTC.

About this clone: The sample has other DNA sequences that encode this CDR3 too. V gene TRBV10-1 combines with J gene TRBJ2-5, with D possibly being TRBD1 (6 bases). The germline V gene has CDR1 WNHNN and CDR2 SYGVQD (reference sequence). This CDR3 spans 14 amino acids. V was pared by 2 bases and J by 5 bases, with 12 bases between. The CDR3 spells CASSEPGAIETQYF. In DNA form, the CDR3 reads TGCGCCAGCAGTGAGCCAGGGGCCATCGAGACCCAGTACTTC.